This is a list of T cell receptor beta chains from one sample in a study of human T cells and chemical hapten exposure. TCRdb recomputed calls from the RACE reads with MiXCR, one row per CDR3 protein. The sample contains more than 35,000 distinct CDR3 sequences, roughly 13% of which appear only once. The sample in question was whole blood, obtained in connection with sensitization to the hapten diphenylcyclopropenone (DPC). These receptor sequences come from a woman between 40 and 50 years old with alopecia areata. Some clones in this sample may be carry-over from other donors' samples. CDR3s include the opening cysteine and the closing phenylalanine or tryptophan. A D gene is named only where the DNA matches it firmly. Clone size is given for some rows only: seen once, a few or many times, or a class if the clone is expanded.

TRBV11-2	TRBJ2-1	many	TRBD2	TGTGCCAGCAGCTCGGGACTAGGCGGGGCCAGGGAGCAGTTCTTC	CASSSGLGGAREQFF
TRBV9	TRBJ2-1	NA	NA	TGTGCCAGCAGCGAAGGAAAGGTTGGGGCGGGACTTTCCTACAATGAGCAGTTCTTC	CASSEGKVGAGLSYNEQFF
TRBV28	TRBJ2-3	NA	TRBD1	TGTGCCAGCAGTCCCCTGGGACAGGGGAGGCCAGATACGCAGTATTTT	CASSPLGQGRPDTQYF
TRBV29-1	TRBJ1-1	many	NA	TGCAGCGTTTCTGTAGCTGAAGCTTTCTTT	CSVSVAEAFF
TRBV5-4	TRBJ2-3	NA	TRBD2	TGTGCCAGCAGCACGGGACTAGGGTCCCGCACAGATACGCAGTATTTT	CASSTGLGSRTDTQYF
TRBV3-1	TRBJ2-5	many	NA	TGTGCCAGCAAGCTCTCGGGACAAGAGACCCAGTACTTC	CASKLSGQETQYF
TRBV10-2	TRBJ1-4	many	NA	TGCGCCAGCAGTGACAACCCGGGCGCGGGTGAAAAACTGTTTTTT	CASSDNPGAGEKLFF
TRBV29-1	TRBJ2-6	NA	NA	TGCAGCGTTGATGCGGAAGGCTCTGGGGCCAACGTCCTGACTTTC	CSVDAEGSGANVLTF
TRBV29-1	TRBJ2-1	NA	NA	TGCAGCTCTGAAAGATACAATGAGCAGTTCTTC	CSSERYNEQFF
TRBV4-1	TRBJ1-6	many	TRBD1	TGCGCCAGCGCTCCAGGGGGAACCTATAATTCACCCCTCCACTTT	CASAPGGTYNSPLHF
TRBV5-1	TRBJ1-4	NA	TRBD1	TGCGCCAGCAGCACCACAGGGGCAACTAATGAAAAACTGTTTTTT	CASSTTGATNEKLFF
TRBV28	TRBJ2-7	few	TRBD2	TGTGCCAGCAGCGGAAGCGGGACCTACGAGCAGTACTTC	CASSGSGTYEQYF
TRBV6-1	TRBJ2-1	NA	TRBD1	TGTGCCAGCAGCCTAGGACAGGGTGAAAACAATGAGCAGTTCTTC	CASSLGQGENNEQFF
TRBV7-8	TRBJ2-1	many	NA	TGTGCCAGCAGCCCCCCCGCGGAAGATGAGCAGTTCTTC	CASSPPAEDEQFF
TRBV7-2	TRBJ2-1	many	TRBD2	TGTGCCAGCAGCTCCGCCCCGGGACTAGCAGAGCAGTTCTTC	CASSSAPGLAEQFF
TRBV20-1	TRBJ2-2	few	NA	TGCAGTGCTAGAGATCTGGACTTCAACACCGGGGAGCTGTTTTTT	CSARDLDFNTGELFF
TRBV12-3/TRBV12-4	TRBJ2-1	few	TRBD2	TGTGCCAGCAGTTTAGTGGGAGGGTTCGATGAGCAGTTCTTC	CASSLVGGFDEQFF
TRBV28	TRBJ2-5	few	NA	TGTGCCAGCAGCTATGGAGAGACCCAGTACTTC	CASSYGETQYF
TRBV9	TRBJ1-1	many	TRBD1	TGTGCCAGCAGCGACGGGACAGGGACTGAAGCTTTCTTT	CASSDGTGTEAFF
TRBV29-1	TRBJ2-7	NA	NA	TGCAGCGTGACTTTTGACAGTCCCTACGAGCAGTACTTC	CSVTFDSPYEQYF
TRBV27	TRBJ2-3	few	NA	TGTGCCAGCAGTTCGGTAACTCGGACAGCAGATACGCAGTATTTT	CASSSVTRTADTQYF
TRBV29-1	TRBJ1-1	NA	NA	TGCAGCGTGACCTATGGCACTGAAGCTTTCTTT	CSVTYGTEAFF
TRBV19	TRBJ2-2	NA	TRBD2	TGTGCCAGTAGTGCAAGACTAGCGGGAGCCACCGGGGAGCTGTTTTTT	CASSARLAGATGELFF
TRBV3-1	TRBJ1-6	many	NA	TGTGCCAGCAGCTCGTCTTTCGTAGTCTCACCCCTCCACTTT	CASSSSFVVSPLHF
TRBV20-1	TRBJ2-1	many	TRBD1	TGCAGTGCTGGGATCGGGACAGGGTGGAATGAGCAGTTCTTC	CSAGIGTGWNEQFF
TRBV7-9	TRBJ2-3	many	NA	TGTGCCAGCAGCGGACCGACAGATACGCAGTATTTT	CASSGPTDTQYF
TRBV7-9	TRBJ2-6	many	TRBD1	TGTGCCAGCAGCCCCCGGGACAGGGGGCTATCTGGGGCCAACGTCCTGACTTTC	CASSPRDRGLSGANVLTF
TRBV28	TRBJ1-1	NA	NA	TGTGCCAGCAGTTTCTCCCGATGGGGCCGAGGTACGAACACTGAAGCTTTCTTT	CASSFSRWGRGTNTEAFF
TRBV21-1	TRBJ2-5	many	NA	TGTGCCAGGGACAGGGATGAGACCCAGTACTTC	CARDRDETQYF
TRBV5-1	TRBJ2-5	NA	NA	TGCGCCAGCAGCGGGCTAGCTTTACAAGAGACCCAGTACTTC	CASSGLALQETQYF
TRBV19	TRBJ2-7	NA	TRBD2	TGTGCCAGTAGTCGACCCGGGACTACAGCCTACGAGCAGTACTTC	CASSRPGTTAYEQYF
TRBV2	TRBJ1-2	many	NA	TGTGCCAGCACCCAAGAGGGGGGTAATGGCTACACCTTC	CASTQEGGNGYTF
TRBV29-1	TRBJ1-1	many	NA	TGCAGCGTTGGACACCTGGGGGAAACTGAAGCTTTCTTT	CSVGHLGETEAFF
TRBV5-1	TRBJ2-7	few	NA	TGCGCCAGCCGGTCCGGGAGCGGCTACGAGCAGTACTTC	CASRSGSGYEQYF
TRBV28	TRBJ2-1	NA	NA	TGTGCCAGCAGCCTCCAACGGGATGAGCAGTTCTTC	CASSLQRDEQFF
TRBV7-6	TRBJ2-1	NA	TRBD2	TGTGCCAGCAGCCCAGCTAGCGGTGCTAACAATGAGCAGTTCTTC	CASSPASGANNEQFF
TRBV29-1	TRBJ1-4	few	NA	TGCAGCGTAGCAGGGGTAACTAATGAAAAACTGTTTTTT	CSVAGVTNEKLFF
TRBV9	TRBJ2-2	NA	TRBD1	TGTGCCAGCAGCGAGCCCGGGACAGGGGGCACCGGGGAGCTGTTTTTT	CASSEPGTGGTGELFF
TRBV7-8	TRBJ1-1	many	NA	TGTGCCAGCAGCTTAGGAGTGGGGATGAACACTGAAGCTTTCTTT	CASSLGVGMNTEAFF
TRBV20-1	TRBJ2-1	many	NA	TGCAGTGCTAGTTCCCATGAGCAGTTCTTC	CSASSHEQFF
TRBV18	TRBJ1-1	many	TRBD1	TGTGCCAGCTCACCACGGGCAGGGGGGTTGAACACTGAAGCTTTCTTT	CASSPRAGGLNTEAFF
TRBV5-1	TRBJ1-5	many	TRBD1	TGCGCCAGCAGCCCGGGACAGGGGACAAGCAATCAGCCCCAGCATTTT	CASSPGQGTSNQPQHF
TRBV5-1	TRBJ1-2	NA	NA	TGCGCCAGCAGCTCTGCAGGTAGACGATGGGACCAAGATAACTATGGCTACACCTTC	CASSSAGRRWDQDNYGYTF
TRBV10-3	TRBJ2-1	few	NA	TGTGCCATCAGTGGCGGCTCTGGGAGTAGCTACAATGAGCAGTTCTTC	CAISGGSGSSYNEQFF
TRBV7-2	TRBJ2-3	NA	TRBD1	TGTGCCAGCAGCGCCTCAACAGGGGGTGCAGATACGCAGTATTTT	CASSASTGGADTQYF
TRBV9	TRBJ2-3	NA	NA	TGTGCCAGCAGCGTAGGTGCCGGAGAAGATACGCAGTATTTT	CASSVGAGEDTQYF
TRBV24-1	TRBJ2-2	many	NA	TGTGCCACCGGGGGCCAAACGGCCGGGGAGCTGTTTTTT	CATGGQTAGELFF
TRBV28	TRBJ2-7	NA	NA	TGTGCCAGCAGTTTTATGCGGCTCGAGCAGTACTTC	CASSFMRLEQYF
TRBV2	TRBJ2-7	many	NA	TGTGCCAGCAGTGAGTTGCGGGAAGGCGAGCAGTACTTC	CASSELREGEQYF
TRBV10-3	TRBJ1-5	few	NA	TGTGCCATCAGTGAGTCTGCATCCTCGGGGACTCCCCAGCATTTT	CAISESASSGTPQHF
TRBV4-3	TRBJ1-1	NA	NA	TGCGCCAGCAGCCAGGCACACAAGAACACTGAAGCTTTCTTT	CASSQAHKNTEAFF
TRBV12-3/TRBV12-4	TRBJ2-1	many	NA	TGTGCCAGCAGTTTAAGGCCGGGCGGCTCCTACAATGAGCAGTTCTTC	CASSLRPGGSYNEQFF
TRBV2	TRBJ2-7	many	NA	TGTGCCAGCCGGTATGAACGGAACGCCTACGAGCAGTACTTC	CASRYERNAYEQYF
TRBV29-1	TRBJ2-3	NA	NA	TGCAGCGTTGGGGCTAGCGCAGATACGCAGTATTTT	CSVGASADTQYF
TRBV5-1	TRBJ2-7	many	TRBD1	TGCGCCAGCAGCTTATTCGGGACAGGGGGAAGTGAGCAGTACTTC	CASSLFGTGGSEQYF
TRBV29-1	TRBJ1-6	medium-sized	TRBD1	TGCAGCGTTGGGACAGGGGACAATTCACCCCTCCACTTT	CSVGTGDNSPLHF
TRBV10-3	TRBJ2-3	NA	NA	TGTGCCATCAGTGGGGAAGCGCCAAGCACAGATACGCAGTATTTT	CAISGEAPSTDTQYF